These 15 T cell receptor beta chains came from one sample sequenced in a study of blood T cell repertoires in COVID-19 (dated by TCRdb to 2019 to 2021). The method was the immunoSEQ multiplex PCR assay. This is the immuneACCESS table as TCRdb keeps it, with only in-frame sequences that have V and J called. A part of the clones is gone; compared with another copy, unresolved V genes explain less than half, and the rest is unexplained. The sample records around 260,000 clones, roughly 80% of which are singletons. The biggest ten clones account for roughly 4.5% of the sample. The material sequenced was peripheral blood. These TCRs come from a man in his sixties who had recovered from COVID-19.

The chain joins TRBV5-1 to TRBJ2-2; 9 nucleotides match TRBD1. In germline, CDR1 is SGHRS, CDR2 YFSETQ. CDR3 length: 17 residues. V dropped 1 base and J dropped 4; count of bases not matched to a gene: 8. The CDR3 protein is CASSLSPGQGATGELFF. CDR3 DNA sequence: TGCGCCAGCAGCTTGTCACCGGGACAGGGAGCCACCGGGGAGCTGTTTTTT.

V and J are TRBV9 and TRBJ2-7; weak D call: TRBD2 (6 bases). The CDR3 consists of 16 residues. Germline V gene sequence: CDR1 SGDLS, CDR2 YYNGEE. V dropped 3 bases and J dropped 3 bases, with 19 bases sitting between them. The CDR3 DNA reads TGTGCCAGCAGCGCGCCGCCCGGGGGAATCGACTACGAGCAGTACTTC. It yields the protein CASSAPPGGIDYEQYF. Full variable domain (missing parts from reference TRBV9 and TRBJ2-7): DSGVTQTPKHLITATGQRVTLRCSPRSGDLSVYWYQQSLDQGLQFLIQYYNGEERAKGNILERFSAQQFPDLHSELNLSSLELGDSALYFCASSAPPGGIDYEQYFGPGTRLTVT.

This clone has only a few counts. The chain couples TRBV4-1 to TRBJ2-3; 8 bases are shared with TRBD2. The CDR3 loop spans 17 amino acids. Per germline, CDR1 MGHRA and CDR2 YSYEKL. V dropped 1 base and J dropped 1; count of bases not matched to a gene: 7. In DNA form, the CDR3 reads TGCGCCAGCAGCCAAGGGAGCGGGGGACCCGGCACAGATACGCAGTATTTT. This gives the protein CASSQGSGGPGTDTQYF.

This clone was picked up a small number of times. The chain carries TRBV7-9 and TRBJ2-1, with 10 positions matching TRBD2. Losses at the gene ends were 1 base for V and 4 bases for J; bases not matched to a gene: 4. The germline CDR1 and CDR2 sequences are SEHNR and FQNEAQ (reference sequence). The CDR3 runs to 16 residues. The CDR3 is CASSLVTSGPYNEQFF. The CDR3 nucleotides are TGTGCCAGCAGCTTAGTGACTAGCGGGCCTTACAATGAGCAGTTCTTC.

The chain is built from TRBV3-1 (or the pseudogene TRBV3-2) and TRBJ2-3, with TRBD2 matching over 11 bases. This CDR3 has 17 residues. CDR1 is LGHDT, CDR2 YNNKEL, per germline (reference sequence). J lost 4 bases, V lost 4 bases, and 10 bases had no gene match. This CDR3 reads CASSPEDLAGGPDTQYF. The CDR3 DNA reads as TGTGCCAGCAGCCCGGAAGATCTAGCGGGGGGCCCAGATACGCAGTATTTT.

This clone was seen a handful of times. The V and J genes are TRBV5-1 and TRBJ2-1; TRBD2 agrees at 13 bases. Trimming took 5 bases from V and 4 from J; bases not matched to a gene: 6. The CDR3 is 16 amino acids. Germline CDR1 is SGHRS and CDR2 is YFSETQ. In DNA form, the CDR3 reads TGCGCCAGCAGGGCCGGGACTAGCGGGAATTACAATGAGCAGTTCTTC. This codes for CASRAGTSGNYNEQFF.

This sequence joins TRBV6-5 and TRBJ2-7; 8 positions match TRBD2. The CDR3 totals 15 residues. Losses at the gene ends were 6 bases for V and 1 base for J; bases not matched to a gene: 8. Germline V gene data show CDR1 as MNHEY and CDR2 as SVGAGI. The CDR3 DNA follows: TGTGCCAGCAGCACAATAGCGGGAAGGTCCTACGAGCAGTACTTC. It codes for CASSTIAGRSYEQYF.

The chain couples TRBV7-9 to TRBJ1-4; tentatively, D is TRBD1 (5 bases). Per germline, CDR1 SEHNR and CDR2 FQNEAQ (reference sequence). V shed 7 bases and J shed 8 bases, with 26 bases lying between them. This CDR3 spans 17 amino acids. The CDR3 bases are TGTGCCAGCACCGCCGGGGGTGACCCTTTGCATGTCGAAAAACTGTTTTTT. Translated: CASTAGGDPLHVEKLFF.

V gene TRBV6-1 combines with J gene TRBJ2-7; 8 bases match TRBD1. This CDR3 region has 16 residues. Germline trimming cut 7 bases from V and 0 bases from J; bases unmatched to any gene: 11. CDR1 and CDR2 (germline): MNHNS, SASEGT. The CDR3 DNA sequence: TGTGCCAGCAACGAAGCCGGGACAGGAAGCTCCTACGAGCAGTACTTC. It is translated as CASNEAGTGSSYEQYF.

This clone appeared a single time. V is TRBV5-6 and J is TRBJ2-7, with TRBD1 matching over 9 bases. The germline V gene encodes CDR1 SGHDT and CDR2 YYEEEE. The CDR3 length is 17 residues. V gave up 4 bases and J gave up 0 bases; unmatched junction bases: 11. The CDR3, as DNA: TGTGCCAGCAGCGCGTGGGGACAGGGAGCGACCTCCTACGAGCAGTACTTC. It translates to CASSAWGQGATSYEQYF.

The chain recombines TRBV19 with TRBJ1-2; D is unclear. The CDR3 consists of 13 residues. V was cut by 6 bases and J by 2 bases, with 10 bases left in between. Germline V gene sequence: CDR1 LNHDA, CDR2 SQIVND (reference sequence). The CDR3 is CASRREPNYGYTF. In DNA form, the CDR3 reads TGTGCCAGTAGGCGGGAGCCGAACTATGGCTACACCTTC. Drawing the rest from reference TRBV19 and TRBJ1-2, the complete variable domain is DGGITQSPKYLFRKEGQNVTLSCEQNLNHDAMYWYRQDPGQGLRLIYYSQIVNDFQKGDIAEGYSVSREKKESFPLTVTSAQKNPTAFYLCASRREPNYGYTFGSGTRLTVV.

The V call is TRBV11-1, the J call TRBJ1-2; 7 positions match TRBD1. V lost 5 bases to trimming and J lost 0 bases; unmatched junction nucleotides: 6. The CDR3 spans 15 residues. CDR1 and CDR2 from the germline V gene are SGHAT and FQDESV (reference sequence). The CDR3 is CASSKPTGTNYGYTF. The DNA for the CDR3 is TGTGCCAGCAGCAAACCGACAGGGACTAACTATGGCTACACCTTC. The complete variable domain, with remaining parts taken from reference TRBV11-1 and TRBJ1-2, reads EAEVAQSPRYKITEKSQAVAFWCDPISGHATLYWYRQILGQGPELLVQFQDESVVDDSQLPKDRFSAERLKGVDSTLKIQPAELGDSAMYLCASSKPTGTNYGYTFGSGTRLTVV.

J is TRBJ2-1 and V is TRBV5-1; 11 bases are a match to TRBD2. With V trimmed by 6 bases and J by 5 bases, 7 bases remained unmatched. Per germline, CDR1 SGHRS and CDR2 YFSETQ. The CDR3 has 15 amino acids. CDR3 sequence: CASIMIAGGNNEQFF. CDR3 DNA sequence: TGCGCCAGCATAATGATAGCGGGGGGGAACAATGAGCAGTTCTTC.

This rearrangement joins TRBV7-8 to TRBJ1-3; TRBD1 aligns across 9 bases. The J segment lost 8 bases and the V segment lost 0 bases, leaving 5 bases of the junction unmatched. This CDR3 is 15 amino acids long. Germline assignment: CDR1 SGHVS and CDR2 FQNEAQ. The chain's CDR3 is CASSLARTGVYTIYF. CDR3 DNA: TGTGCCAGCAGCTTAGCACGGACAGGGGTGTACACCATATATTTT. The whole variable domain, remainder taken from reference TRBV7-8 and TRBJ1-3, is GAGVSQSPRYKVAKRGQDVALRCDPISGHVSLFWYQQALGQGPEFLTYFQNEAQLDKSGLPSDRFFAERPEGSVSTLKIQRTQQEDSAVYLCASSLARTGVYTIYFGEGSWLTVV.

The chain carries TRBV24-1 and TRBJ2-7; tentatively, D is TRBD1 (6 bases). V lost 7 bases to trimming and J lost 6 bases, with 12 bases between them. Germline CDR1 and CDR2: KGHDR and SFDVKD. CDR3 size: 12 residues. CDR3 nucleotides: TGTGCCACCAGCCGGGACAAAAGCGAGCAGTACTTC. Its translation: CATSRDKSEQYF.